This entry is about one T cell receptor beta chain. Original processing notes: Amplified reference gene primers provided the basis for estimating nucleated cell counts. Only in-frame clones appear in the TCRdb table, and some are missing; sequencing was by immunoSEQ multiplex PCR. V and J calls and clone size are copied from that table; D and trimming were computed from the DNA. The sample carries approximately 100,000 clones, approximately 87% recorded once. CDR3 length equals 13 residues. V dropped 10 bases and J dropped 6; count of bases not matched to a gene: 7. The germline CDR1 and CDR2 sequences are MNHEY and SVGAGI. This specimen belongs to a study of blood T cell repertoires in COVID-19. Looking at the study overall: Acute and convalescent COVID-19 samples came from the United States, Italy and Spain. The analysed material was cDNA or gDNA that came from T cells, B-cell-depleted T cells, or PBMCs.

Sequencing was done on a sample of peripheral blood. The genes are TRBV6-5 and TRBJ1-5; TRBD1 aligns across 9 bases. This receptor was taken from a woman in her fifties or sixties with acute or convalescent COVID-19. The CDR3 spells CATADRGGQPQHF. CDR3 coding DNA: TGTGCCACCGCGGACAGGGGAGGTCAGCCCCAGCATTTT.